This T cell receptor beta chain originates from a study of cytomegalovirus exposure and HLA in healthy donors. This CDR3 has 16 amino acids. V trimming: 0 bases; J trimming: 2 bases; junction bases outside the gene matches: 4. CDR1 SEHNR and CDR2 FQNEAQ come from the germline V gene (reference sequence). Whole-study results and caveats: In a later analysis, common viral pathogens appeared linked to several of the most significant clusters. Donors were assumed by presence/absence analyses to have roughly uniform sequencing depth.

Healthy bone marrow donors made up the donor group. Points on this clone: The antigen remains unidentified.

The PCR contained 60 Vbeta and 13 Jbeta primers. Methods used by the authors: Approximately 11 million shared chains were among the roughly 78 million unique TCR beta chains that a later analysis counted. Generated by immunoSEQ multiplex PCR, the TCRdb table keeps only in-frame clones and is missing some. From that table come the V and J calls and clone size; the DNA was used to work out D and trimming. The sample carries 120,000 or so clones, approximately 80% recorded once. The sequenced sample was PBMCs. This chain joins TRBV7-9 and TRBJ2-3, with 8 bases matching TRBD2. The TCR comes from a woman aged 55-69 years in good health and CMV-seropositive. CDR3 amino acids: CASSLALAGITDTQYF. The CDR3 DNA reads as TGTGCCAGCAGCTTAGCTTTAGCGGGAATCACAGATACGCAGTATTTT.